The entry below gives a single T cell receptor beta chain sequence along with its context. Its specificity is not known. The entry originates in a study of post-analysis software for immune sequencing data. Study in general: Multiple sclerosis in the patients followed relapsing-remitting, secondary progressive and progressive-relapsing courses. Study outcomes and limitations: Controls' normalized Chao1 diversity significantly exceeded that of multiple sclerosis patients. The five TRBV segments detected at higher frequency in patients than in controls included TRBV5-6, TRBV5-1 and TRBV20-1. Samples from one preparation batch, clustered by F measure, grouped strongly together.

The library was made from cDNA and included unique molecular identifiers. TCRdb processed the PCR reads anew with MiXCR; each CDR3 protein has one entry. In the table there are a few hundred thousand distinct CDR3 sequences, less than 40% of which are singletons. Germline V gene lookup returns CDR1 MNHEY and CDR2 SVGAGI. This CDR3 comprises 15 residues. Trimming stripped 6 bases from V and 5 bases from J, with 17 bases between. The sequenced material came from blood. The V call is TRBV6-5, the J call TRBJ2-1, with D possibly matching TRBD2 (7 bases). The clonotype was recovered from a girl between 5 and 17 years old with multiple sclerosis. The CDR3 spells CASSSGEGKDNEQFF. The CDR3 DNA follows: TGTGCCAGCAGCTCAGGGGAGGGGAAAGACAATGAGCAGTTCTTC.